Shown below are 27 T cell receptor beta chains from a single sample sequenced in a study of shared clonotypes between healthy human individuals. Sequenced by immunoSEQ multiplex PCR; TCRdb stores in-frame clones only, minus some. In the table there are 2 million to 2.5 million clones, around 92% of which are singletons. Sample: naive CD4+ T cells from PBMCs. The subset was: CD45RA+ positively selected. The origin of the receptors is a man aged 18 to 30 in good health. Some clones in this sample may be carry-over from other donors' samples.

V and J are TRBV7-9 and TRBJ2-1; 8 bases agree with TRBD2. The junction had 10 bases not matched to a gene; V was cut back by 5 bases and J by 7 bases. The CDR3 spans 15 residues. CDR1 is SEHNR and CDR2 is FQNEAQ in the germline V gene (reference sequence). CDR3 nucleotide sequence: TGTGCCAGCAGCCCTCGCGGGGGGCGCGTAAATGAGCAGTTCTTC. Amino acids: CASSPRGGRVNEQFF. The full variable domain, in which reference TRBV7-9 and TRBJ2-1 provide the parts outside the CDR3, is DTGVSQNPRHKITKRGQNVTFRCDPISEHNRLYWYRQTLGQGPEFLTYFQNEAQLEKSRLLSDRFSAERPKGSFSTLEIQRTEQGDSAMYLCASSPRGGRVNEQFFGPGTRLTVL.

On this clone itself: Germline and junction disagree at one end, which may indicate a read error. CDR3 sequence reads: CASSVDVNSYNEQFF. The CDR3 nucleotides read TGTGCCAGCAGCGTAGACGTAAACTCCTACAATGAGCAATTCTTC. The rearrangement links TRBV9 to TRBJ2-1; D is unclear. This CDR3 has 15 amino acids. Germline V gene sequence: CDR1 SGDLS, CDR2 YYNGEE.

The gene calls are TRBV19 and TRBJ1-5; TRBD1 agrees at 9 bases. The CDR3 runs to 16 residues. The ends lost 1 base at V and 2 bases at J; junction bases unmatched: 3. CDR1 LNHDA and CDR2 SQIVND come from the germline V gene (reference sequence). The CDR3 coding sequence is TGTGCCAGTAGTATAGGTAGACAGGGGGGCAATCAGCCCCAGCATTTT. Translated: CASSIGRQGGNQPQHF.

The chain uses TRBV11-2 and TRBJ2-1, with D perhaps matching TRBD1 (5 bases). V gave up 3 bases and J gave up 0 bases, with 12 bases separating them. Per germline, CDR1 SGHAT and CDR2 FQNNGV. This CDR3 region has 16 residues. DNA for the CDR3: TGTGCCAGCAGCTTGACAGACAGTAGCTCCTACAATGAGCAGTTCTTC. It yields the protein CASSLTDSSSYNEQFF.

This sequence joins TRBV15 and TRBJ1-1, with D unclear. Germline values: CDR1 LNHNV, CDR2 YYDKDF (reference sequence). This CDR3 region has 16 residues. Between the trimmed V and J ends, which lost 1 base and 1 base, there was a span of 13 bases. The CDR3 DNA is TGTGCCACCAGCAGAGGACGTCCTTTCCAGAACACTGAAGCTTTCTTT. Protein sequence: CATSRGRPFQNTEAFF.

The V and J genes are TRBV11-2 and TRBJ1-2; D not resolved. Germline CDR1 SGHAT, CDR2 FQNNGV. V dropped 3 bases and J dropped 8 bases, with 10 bases sitting between them. The CDR3 sequence is 12 residues long. CDR3 protein: CASSFGSDGYTF. The CDR3 DNA follows: TGTGCCAGCAGCTTTGGGTCGGACGGCTACACCTTC.

CDR3 region: CSATQGGYEQYF. The CDR3, as DNA: TGCAGCGCCACACAGGGCGGGTACGAGCAGTACTTC. The gene calls are TRBV29-1 and TRBJ2-7; possibly TRBD1 for D (6 bases). V was clipped by 7 bases and J by 4 bases, with 14 bases between them. Germline-derived CDR1 and CDR2 are SQVTM and ANQGSEA. CDR3 length equals 12 residues.

The chain carries TRBV5-4 and TRBJ1-2; unclear D gene. Germline CDR1 and CDR2: SGHNT and YYREEE (reference sequence). The CDR3 length is 15 residues. V was pared by 4 bases and J by 1 base, with 14 bases between. CDR3 nucleotide sequence: TGTGCCAGCAGCCAAAAACCCGGGGTTAACTATGGCTACACCTTC. This codes for CASSQKPGVNYGYTF.

The chain uses TRBV7-2 and TRBJ2-7; the D gene is possibly TRBD2 (6 bases). This CDR3 comprises 15 residues. V was shortened by 5 bases and J by 3 bases, with 17 bases between the two germline ends. Germline-derived CDR1 and CDR2 are SGHTA and FQGNSA. The DNA of the CDR3 is TGTGCCAGCAGCCTGAGTGGGGGGAATCTCTACGAGCAGTACTTC. Amino acid sequence: CASSLSGGNLYEQYF.

The chain joins TRBV14 to TRBJ2-5; 13 bases map to TRBD2. Germline V gene lookup returns CDR1 SGHDN and CDR2 FVKESK. This CDR3 spans 18 amino acids. Trimming at V came to 4 bases and at J to 5 bases, leaving 13 bases not matched to a gene. In DNA form, the CDR3 reads TGTGCCAGCAGCCCGGAGCGTACTAGCGGGAGGGCCTGGGAGACCCAGTACTTC. Amino acids: CASSPERTSGRAWETQYF.

This clone appeared a few times. The CDR3 coding sequence is TGTGCCAGCAGCTTTCGACAGGTATCTGAAGCTTTCTTT. Amino acid sequence: CASSFRQVSEAFF. This chain joins TRBV5-6 and TRBJ1-1; D may be TRBD1 (6 bases). The germline gives CDR1 SGHDT, CDR2 YYEEEE. This CDR3 contains 13 residues. V lost 2 bases to trimming and J lost 6 bases, with 11 bases between them.

The rearrangement links TRBV5-1 to TRBJ2-5; no definite D call. The J call could be wrong; TRBJ2-7 is a better fit for the DNA end. Germline V lookup: CDR1 SGHRS, CDR2 YFSETQ. The CDR3 is 13 amino acids. For the CDR3, the DNA is TGCGCCAGCAGTTATGACCCTCCCTACGAGCAGTACTTC. Translating gives CASSYDPPYEQYF.

This rearrangement joins TRBV4-2 to TRBJ1-5; 7 bases fit TRBD1. Trimming at V came to 0 bases and at J to 0 bases, leaving 5 bases not matched to a gene. Germline lookup yields CDR1 LGHNA and CDR2 YNFKEQ. The CDR3 runs to 17 residues. Here the CDR3 reads CASSQDVAGGSNQPQHF. The DNA of the CDR3 is TGTGCCAGCAGCCAAGATGTGGCAGGGGGTAGCAATCAGCCCCAGCATTTT.

As for this clone: At the DNA level, this CDR3 is encoded by other sequences in the same sample as well. This chain joins TRBV2 and TRBJ1-3; TRBD1 might be the D (5 bases). This CDR3 contains 14 residues. The germline V gene has CDR1 SNHLY and CDR2 FYNNEI. V lost 6 bases and J lost 4, with 13 bases in between. The CDR3 reads CASSLGTSGNTIYF. Here the CDR3 DNA reads TGTGCCAGCAGCCTCGGGACCTCCGGAAACACCATATATTTT.

The chain employs TRBV30 and TRBJ1-5, with no clear D. Germline CDR1 GTSNPN, CDR2 SVGIG (reference sequence). V lost 6 bases to trimming and J lost 1 base, with 10 bases between them. The CDR3 consists of 13 residues. The CDR3 region is CACYGPSNQPQHF. DNA of the CDR3: TGTGCCTGCTACGGTCCCAGCAATCAGCCCCAGCATTTT.

The chain employs TRBV30 and TRBJ2-5; 9 positions match TRBD2. Near its end, the DNA agrees better with TRBJ2-7, so the J call may be wrong. Germline lookup yields CDR1 GTSNPN and CDR2 SVGIG (reference sequence). The CDR3 loop spans 13 amino acids. CDR3 loop: CAWGLALSYEQYF. DNA for the CDR3: TGTGCCTGGGGACTAGCGTTATCCTACGAGCAGTACTTC.

The J gene is TRBJ2-7, the V gene TRBV7-2; the D is unclear. Germline V CDR1 and CDR2: SGHTA, FQGNSA. The CDR3 has 16 residues. The ends were cut back, 5 bases at V and 3 bases at J, with 20 bases in the middle. The CDR3: CASSLWGRVGDYEQYF. In DNA, the CDR3 is TGTGCCAGCAGCCTATGGGGTCGGGTGGGCGACTACGAGCAGTACTTC. Full variable domain (remainder filled in from reference TRBV7-2 and TRBJ2-7): GAGVSQSPSNKVTEKGKDVELRCDPISGHTALYWYRQSLGQGLEFLIYFQGNSAPDKSGLPSDRFSAERTGGSVSTLTIQRTQQEDSAVYLCASSLWGRVGDYEQYFGPGTRLTVT.

CDR3 DNA: TGTGCCAGCAGCTCACGTGGGGGACTAGCGGGAGCAGAGCAGTTCTTC. It codes for CASSSRGGLAGAEQFF. The V gene is TRBV7-3, the J gene TRBJ2-1; 14 nucleotides align to TRBD2. V gave up 4 bases and J gave up 10 bases; unmatched junction bases: 9. Germline V gene sequence: CDR1 SGHTA, CDR2 FQGTGA. The CDR3 has 16 amino acids.

The chain carries TRBV5-1 and TRBJ2-3, with 8 bases aligning to TRBD1. J was trimmed by 4 bases and V by 4 bases; bases with no gene match: 5. Germline-derived CDR1 and CDR2 are SGHRS and YFSETQ. This CDR3 is built from 14 residues. The CDR3 protein is CASSHDRGADTQYF. As DNA, the CDR3 is TGCGCCAGCAGCCATGACAGGGGCGCAGATACGCAGTATTTT.

The chain recombines TRBV28 with TRBJ2-1; 11 nucleotides agree with TRBD2. J gave up 6 bases and V 6 bases, and 10 bases lay outside the gene matches. Looked up from germline, CDR1 is MDHEN and CDR2 is SYDVKM. The CDR3 spans 16 residues. CDR3 residues: CASSRELAGAFNEQFF. The CDR3 coding sequence is TGTGCCAGCAGCCGGGAACTAGCGGGAGCGTTCAATGAGCAGTTCTTC.

The rearrangement links TRBV6-5 to TRBJ2-5; 7 bases fit TRBD2. Germline trimming cut 4 bases from V and 2 bases from J; bases unmatched to any gene: 7. The CDR3 runs to 15 residues. The germline gives CDR1 MNHEY, CDR2 SVGAGI. DNA of the CDR3: TGTGCCAGCAGTTTCTCTAGCGGACATCAAGAGACCCAGTACTTC. This encodes CASSFSSGHQETQYF.

The chain recombines TRBV5-1 with TRBJ2-3, with 9 positions matching TRBD2. The CDR3 has 14 amino acids. Germline V CDR1 and CDR2: SGHRS, YFSETQ. Losses at the gene ends were 7 bases for V and 2 bases for J; bases not matched to a gene: 5. This CDR3 is CASGAGGFTDTQYF. The DNA for the CDR3 is TGCGCCAGCGGGGCGGGAGGGTTCACAGATACGCAGTATTTT.

The V call is TRBV7-9, the J call TRBJ2-5; 7 bases match TRBD2. V shed 8 bases and J 2 bases; nucleotides not matched to a gene: 8. Germline values: CDR1 SEHNR, CDR2 FQNEAQ (reference sequence). The CDR3 spans 14 residues. CDR3 region: CASRLAEAQETQYF. In DNA, the CDR3 is TGTGCCAGCCGTCTAGCGGAAGCTCAAGAGACCCAGTACTTC. Based on the CDR3 plus reference TRBV7-9 and TRBJ2-5, the full variable domain is DTGVSQNPRHKITKRGQNVTFRCDPISEHNRLYWYRQTLGQGPEFLTYFQNEAQLEKSRLLSDRFSAERPKGSFSTLEIQRTEQGDSAMYLCASRLAEAQETQYFGPGTRLLVL.

V gene TRBV5-1 combines with J gene TRBJ2-7; the match to TRBD2 covers 8 bases. After removal of 3 bases from V and 7 bases from J, the junction contained 9 bases not matched to a gene. CDR3 length: 14 amino acids. CDR1 is SGHRS and CDR2 is YFSETQ in the germline V gene. Here the CDR3 DNA reads TGCGCCAGCAGCTGGTCGGGAGGGTTGGGGGAGCAGTACTTC. This sequence encodes CASSWSGGLGEQYF.

This clone was seen only once. Other DNA sequences in this specimen translate into the identical CDR3. V gene TRBV9 combines with J gene TRBJ2-3; D may be TRBD1 (6 bases). This CDR3 has 14 residues. Germline values: CDR1 SGDLS, CDR2 YYNGEE. V shed 1 base and J shed 0 bases, with 6 bases lying between them. The CDR3 here is CASSVQGSTDTQYF. The DNA of the CDR3 is TGTGCCAGCAGCGTACAGGGGAGCACAGATACGCAGTATTTT.

The chain links TRBV19 to TRBJ2-1; D might be TRBD1 or TRBD2, each matching 5 bases. The CDR3 has 13 amino acids. V lost 8 bases to trimming and J lost 0 bases, with 8 bases between them. Germline values: CDR1 LNHDA, CDR2 SQIVND (reference sequence). As DNA, the CDR3 is TGTGCCAGTGGGGGTTACTCCTACAATGAGCAGTTCTTC. It yields the protein CASGGYSYNEQFF.

The genes are TRBV25-1 and TRBJ1-2; D gene ambiguous. CDR1 is MGHDK and CDR2 is SYGVNS in the germline V gene. The CDR3 spans 14 residues. Trimming stripped 4 bases from V and 4 bases from J, with 13 bases between. CDR3 DNA sequence: TGTGCCAGCAGTGCCCGGACGGGCAGCTATGGCTACACCTTC. Translating it yields CASSARTGSYGYTF.